This T cell receptor (beta chain) was observed in a study of T cell repertoires in cytomegalovirus infection. Details on this clonotype: Its antigen is still unknown.

TCRdb reanalysed the reads using MiXCR and keeps one entry per CDR3 protein. The table shows some 900,000 distinct CDR3 sequences, with about 31% occurring only once. The J segment lost 3 bases and the V segment lost 6 bases, leaving 8 bases of the junction unmatched. The CDR3 has 14 residues. Germline-derived CDR1 and CDR2 are MNHEY and SMNVEV (reference sequence). The source material was cultured CD8+ T cells from PBMCs, sampled from culture after CMV antigen stimulation. The sequence derives from a human donor in good health (CMV status not recorded). Some clones in this sample may be carry-over from other donors' samples. This chain uses TRBV27 with TRBJ2-7, with 7 positions matching TRBD2. The CDR3 region is CASRPGGGYYEQYF. DNA for the CDR3: TGTGCCAGCAGACCTGGGGGGGGGTACTACGAGCAGTACTTC.